This record looks at one TCR beta chain sequence and its context. Its specificity is unknown. The TCR beta cDNA libraries carried unique molecular identifiers. Out of roughly 0.95 to 10 million T cells, a few hundred thousand cDNA molecules were generated. TCRdb re-called the PCR reads through MiXCR, storing one row per CDR3 protein. The sample lists about 820,000 distinct CDR3 sequences; around 50% were seen once. This specimen belongs to a study of post-analysis software for immune sequencing data. Study-wide results and limits: Strong co-clustering by F measure was evident for samples that had been prepared in the same batch. There were five TRBV segments more frequent in patients than controls, and TRBV5-6, TRBV5-1 and TRBV20-1 were among them. Multiple sclerosis patients showed significantly lower normalized Chao1 diversity than controls did.

This CDR3 is built from 13 residues. After removal of 4 bases from V and 5 bases from J, the junction contained 6 bases not matched to a gene. CDR1 and CDR2 from the germline V gene are DFQATT and SNEGSKA (reference sequence). The receptor comes from a girl aged 5-17 years with multiple sclerosis. The sequencing sample was made of blood. The J gene is TRBJ2-5, the V gene TRBV20-1; 8 nucleotides line up with TRBD2. CDR3 nucleotide sequence: TGCAGTGCTATCTTAGCGGGACGGGAGACCCAGTACTTC. Its translation is CSAILAGRETQYF.